The 27 T cell receptor beta chains below come from one sample, sequenced in a study of T cell repertoires in cytomegalovirus infection. From the reads, TCRdb called clonotypes with MiXCR, one entry per CDR3 protein. The sample carries around 740,000 distinct CDR3 sequences, about a third recorded once. Sequenced input: PBMCs. The receptors were sampled from a human donor in good health (CMV status not recorded). Some clones in this sample may be carry-over from other donors' samples.

This clonotype was counted between two and nine times. The J gene is TRBJ2-2, the V gene TRBV7-8; 8 nucleotides align to TRBD1. The CDR3 runs to 13 residues. V lost 6 bases, J lost 6 bases, and 3 bases stayed unmatched. CDR1 is SGHVS and CDR2 is FQNEAQ in the germline V gene. The CDR3 nucleotides read TGTGCCAGCAGGGACAGGGTCGCCGGGGAGCTGTTTTTT. This translates into CASRDRVAGELFF.

In this sample, this clonotype turned up many times. The chain recombines TRBV7-2 with TRBJ2-5; 9 bases line up with TRBD2. Germline CDR1 SGHTA, CDR2 FQGNSA. V lost 5 bases, J lost 5 bases, and 6 bases stayed unmatched. This CDR3 is built from 14 residues. This CDR3 is CASSVLAGLETQYF. In DNA form, the CDR3 reads TGTGCCAGCAGCGTCCTAGCGGGACTGGAGACCCAGTACTTC.

This clonotype occurred a few times. This chain joins TRBV20-1 and TRBJ2-2; D gene uncertain. The CDR3 spans 14 residues. V was clipped by 0 bases and J by 4 bases, with 9 bases between them. CDR1 is DFQATT and CDR2 is SNEGSKA in the germline V gene (reference sequence). This CDR3 reads CSARDSRGTGELFF. For the CDR3, the DNA is TGCAGTGCTAGAGATTCCAGAGGCACCGGGGAGCTGTTTTTT.

The count of this clonotype is one. This chain joins TRBV28 and TRBJ2-7; unclear D gene. This CDR3 is built from 14 residues. V lost 6 bases and J lost 0, with 12 bases in between. The germline V gene encodes CDR1 MDHEN and CDR2 SYDVKM. Written as DNA, the CDR3 is TGTGCCAGCAGAATAGAGGTATCCTCCTACGAGCAGTACTTC. As protein: CASRIEVSSYEQYF.

The genes are TRBV28 and TRBJ1-4; possibly TRBD1 for D (5 bases). With 1 base removed from V and 8 bases from J, the gap between germline ends came to 14 bases. CDR3 length: 15 residues. Germline V lookup: CDR1 MDHEN, CDR2 SYDVKM. The CDR3 bases are TGTGCCAGCAGTTTATTTGGGGGAGGGGACGAAAAACTGTTTTTT. It specifies CASSLFGGGDEKLFF. Based on the CDR3 plus reference TRBV28 and TRBJ1-4, the full variable domain is DVKVTQSSRYLVKRTGEKVFLECVQDMDHENMFWYRQDPGLGLRLIYFSYDVKMKEKGDIPEGYSVSREKKERFSLILESASTNQTSMYLCASSLFGGGDEKLFFGSGTQLSVL.

Worth noting for this clonotype: One junction end does not reproduce the germline sequence, and a read error may be involved. The chain recombines TRBV6-1 with TRBJ2-7; 8 nucleotides agree with TRBD1. The CDR3 covers 13 residues. From germline, CDR1 is MNHNS and CDR2 SASEGT. The CDR3 reads CARRHGTGGVQYF. The CDR3 DNA is TGTGCCCGCAGGCACGGGACAGGCGGTGTGCAGTACTTC.

A note on this clonotype: At one end the junction does not follow the germline gene, possibly because of a read error. This chain joins TRBV6-8 and TRBJ2-7; a possible D gene is TRBD2 (6 bases). This CDR3 comprises 15 residues. CDR1 is MNHGY, CDR2 SAAAGT, per germline. CDR3 nucleotide sequence: TGTGCCAGCAGTTACTCAGGGACTGGAACCTACGTGCAGTACTTC. It yields the protein CASSYSGTGTYVQYF.

A few counts support this clonotype. The DNA for the CDR3 is TGTGCCAGCAGTCCGGGACAGGGGTGGGTAGAGACCCAGTACTTC. Translating it yields CASSPGQGWVETQYF. V and J are TRBV12-3 or TRBV12-4 and TRBJ2-5; 10 bases agree with TRBD1. V shed 5 bases, J shed 4 bases, and the junction held 7 bases outside the gene matches. The CDR3 consists of 15 residues.

There are a few counts of this clonotype. The gene calls are TRBV24-1 and TRBJ2-5; D gene ambiguous. Trimming left V 3 bases short and J 3 bases short, with 10 bases between. This CDR3 region has 14 residues. Germline lookup yields CDR1 KGHDR and CDR2 SFDVKD. The CDR3 region has the DNA TGTGCCACCAGTGATGCCAACGTCAAAGAGACCCAGTACTTC. It encodes CATSDANVKETQYF.

The chain uses TRBV28 and TRBJ2-7, with TRBD1 identical over 9 bases. V was clipped by 4 bases and J by 0 bases; unmatched bases: 7. The length of the CDR3 is 16 residues. Germline V gene sequence: CDR1 MDHEN, CDR2 SYDVKM. CDR3: CASSSAGTGISYEQYF. The DNA of the CDR3 is TGTGCCAGCAGTTCAGCCGGGACAGGGATCTCCTACGAGCAGTACTTC. The whole variable domain, filled in from reference TRBV28 and TRBJ2-7, reads DVKVTQSSRYLVKRTGEKVFLECVQDMDHENMFWYRQDPGLGLRLIYFSYDVKMKEKGDIPEGYSVSREKKERFSLILESASTNQTSMYLCASSSAGTGISYEQYFGPGTRLTVT.

This clonotype was counted ten times or more. V and J are TRBV25-1 and TRBJ2-3, with TRBD2 matching over 10 bases. The CDR3 runs to 15 residues. Germline V CDR1 and CDR2: MGHDK, SYGVNS. V was clipped by 9 bases and J by 4 bases; unmatched bases: 10. This CDR3 is CASEPSGRKADTQYF. CDR3 nucleotides: TGTGCCAGTGAACCTAGCGGGAGAAAGGCAGATACGCAGTATTTT.

The CDR3 is CASSLSPGAGGTYGYTF. In DNA, the CDR3 is TGTGCCAGCAGTTTGTCCCCTGGGGCAGGAGGCACCTATGGCTACACCTTC. The V gene is TRBV5-7, the J gene TRBJ1-2; a possible D gene is TRBD1 (5 bases). TRBV5-7 is reported as an ORF; its role is uncertain. The CDR3 length is 17 residues. Deletions cut 5 bases from V and 4 bases from J, with 24 bases between.

This clonotype came up a few times. The genes are TRBV6-6 and TRBJ2-7; 8 bases are a match to TRBD1. CDR1 is MNHNY and CDR2 is SVGAGI in the germline V gene (reference sequence). Unmatched junction bases numbered 9, after V lost 8 bases and J lost 3 bases. This CDR3 has 14 amino acids. The CDR3 DNA follows: TGTGCCAGCCACCATTACGGACAGGGCTACGAGCAGTACTTC. Translation gives CASHHYGQGYEQYF.

The V and J genes are TRBV11-2 and TRBJ2-2; perhaps TRBD2 as D (7 bases). V lost 4 bases, J lost 7 bases, and 16 bases lay in between. The CDR3 runs to 15 residues. CDR1 is SGHAT and CDR2 is FQNNGV in the germline V gene. This CDR3 is CASSSFNREGGELFF. The CDR3 nucleotides read TGTGCCAGCAGCTCATTCAACAGGGAGGGCGGGGAGCTGTTTTTT.

The chain links TRBV7-3 to TRBJ1-1; the match to TRBD1 covers 8 bases. Unmatched junction bases numbered 10, after V lost 5 bases and J lost 11 bases. The CDR3 totals 13 residues. The germline CDR1 and CDR2 sequences are SGHTA and FQGTGA. The CDR3 DNA sequence: TGTGCCAGCAGCCAGACAGGGGCCGGTGATGCTTTCTTT. Protein product: CASSQTGAGDAFF.

About this clonotype: This is likely a read error, given that the CDR3 carries no conserved phenylalanine or tryptophan at its end. The genes are TRBV4-1 and TRBJ1-3; tentative D call: TRBD1 (5 bases). The CDR3 runs 14 residues. The germline V gene encodes CDR1 MGHRA and CDR2 YSYEKL. The CDR3 spells CASRQGSGSNTIYC. The CDR3, as DNA: TGCGCCAGCAGACAAGGGTCAGGGTCCAACACCATATATTGT.

The genes are TRBV12-3 or TRBV12-4 and TRBJ1-1; D unresolved. The V end lost 6 bases, the J end lost 6 bases, and 14 bases lay between the germline ends. This CDR3 region has 13 residues. The CDR3 DNA reads as TGTGCCAGCAGCCGAGGACTGTTGGCTGAAGCTTTCTTT. Protein sequence: CASSRGLLAEAFF.

The V gene is TRBV28, the J gene TRBJ2-5, with TRBD1 matching over 7 bases. The CDR3 extends over 14 amino acids. Germline CDR1 and CDR2: MDHEN and SYDVKM. After removal of 5 bases from V and 3 bases from J, the junction contained 6 bases not matched to a gene. The chain's CDR3 is CASSSGTVEETQYF. CDR3 in DNA: TGTGCCAGCAGTAGTGGGACAGTTGAAGAGACCCAGTACTTC.

This clonotype occurred a few times. This chain uses TRBV10-2 with TRBJ1-1; D gene uncertain. The CDR3 consists of 13 residues. Germline lookup yields CDR1 WSHSY and CDR2 SAAADI. Trimming took 6 bases from V and 6 from J, leaving 14 bases between them. DNA of the CDR3: TGCGCCAGCAGGGAGGGAGGTATTCCTGAAGCTTTCTTT. Translation: CASREGGIPEAFF.

This clonotype was seen more than once but under ten times. The V call is TRBV6-1, the J call TRBJ1-1; TRBD1 is a possible D gene (6 bases). The V gene's germline CDR1 is MNHNS and CDR2 SASEGT. The CDR3 length is 19 residues. The V and J ends lost 1 base and 4 bases respectively, with 25 bases between them. The DNA of the CDR3 is TGTGCCAGCAGTGAAGTGGGCCAAACGGGGTTCAGGGGAGGCACTGAAGCTTTCTTT. Protein: CASSEVGQTGFRGGTEAFF.

This clonotype has ten or more counts. The genes are TRBV20-1 and TRBJ1-5, with 7 bases that match TRBD1. CDR1 DFQATT and CDR2 SNEGSKA come from the germline V gene (reference sequence). The CDR3 has 12 residues. The V gene end was trimmed by 5 bases and the J gene end by 3 bases; junction bases not matched to a gene: 1. Here the CDR3 reads CSAGTDNQPQHF. Written as DNA, the CDR3 is TGCAGTGCTGGGACAGACAATCAGCCCCAGCATTTT.

The V call is TRBV10-3, the J call TRBJ2-1; 9 bases line up with TRBD2. CDR1 and CDR2 from the germline V gene are ENHRY and SYGVKD. V lost 0 bases and J lost 7; bases outside the gene matches: 10. There are 17 residues in the CDR3. CDR3 sequence: CAISESAGLAGRNEQFF. DNA for the CDR3: TGTGCCATCAGTGAGTCGGCCGGGCTAGCGGGACGTAATGAGCAGTTCTTC.

Ten or more counts support this clonotype. The chain couples TRBV28 to TRBJ1-1, with D possibly TRBD1 on 5 matching bases. Germline V CDR1 and CDR2: MDHEN, SYDVKM. This CDR3 is built from 14 residues. With 6 bases removed from V and 1 base from J, the gap between germline ends came to 12 bases. CDR3 sequence: CASSLETENTEAFF. In DNA form, the CDR3 reads TGTGCCAGCAGCCTCGAGACAGAGAACACTGAAGCTTTCTTT. Full variable domain (rest looked up from reference TRBV28 and TRBJ1-1): DVKVTQSSRYLVKRTGEKVFLECVQDMDHENMFWYRQDPGLGLRLIYFSYDVKMKEKGDIPEGYSVSREKKERFSLILESASTNQTSMYLCASSLETENTEAFFGQGTRLTVV.

The chain combines TRBV10-3 with TRBJ1-1; the D is unclear. Per the germline V gene, CDR1 is ENHRY and CDR2 is SYGVKD. The length of the CDR3 is 12 residues. V lost 3 bases, J lost 5 bases, and 7 bases lay in between. The CDR3: CAISDDITEAFF. The CDR3 DNA reads as TGTGCCATCAGTGATGACATTACTGAAGCTTTCTTT.

In its sample, this clonotype was seen a few times. CDR3 nucleotide sequence: TGTGCCAGCAGCGGTCGTGGGAAAGCCTACGAGCAGTACTTC. Protein product: CASSGRGKAYEQYF. The chain links TRBV7-8 to TRBJ2-7; no clear D. The CDR3 runs 14 residues. CDR1 SGHVS and CDR2 FQNEAQ come from the germline V gene. Trimming removed 5 bases from V and 2 bases from J, with 13 bases in between.

V gene TRBV7-9 combines with J gene TRBJ1-6; perhaps TRBD1 as D (6 bases). Germline CDR1 reads SEHNR; CDR2 reads FQNEAQ (reference sequence). The V end was cut by 3 bases, the J end by 10 bases, with 19 bases between. This CDR3 spans 16 amino acids. The CDR3 loop is CASSLDHTGNLSPLHF. CDR3 nucleotide sequence: TGTGCCAGCAGCTTGGATCACACAGGGAATCTCTCACCCCTCCACTTT.

This clonotype came up a few times. V and J are TRBV11-2 and TRBJ2-3; D uncertain. This CDR3 spans 13 amino acids. The germline V and J ends were trimmed by 1 base and 5 bases, with 7 bases remaining between them. Germline CDR1 reads SGHAT; CDR2 reads FQNNGV. The CDR3 coding sequence is TGTGCCAGCAGCTTAGTATTGAGAGATACGCAGTATTTT. This gives the protein CASSLVLRDTQYF.